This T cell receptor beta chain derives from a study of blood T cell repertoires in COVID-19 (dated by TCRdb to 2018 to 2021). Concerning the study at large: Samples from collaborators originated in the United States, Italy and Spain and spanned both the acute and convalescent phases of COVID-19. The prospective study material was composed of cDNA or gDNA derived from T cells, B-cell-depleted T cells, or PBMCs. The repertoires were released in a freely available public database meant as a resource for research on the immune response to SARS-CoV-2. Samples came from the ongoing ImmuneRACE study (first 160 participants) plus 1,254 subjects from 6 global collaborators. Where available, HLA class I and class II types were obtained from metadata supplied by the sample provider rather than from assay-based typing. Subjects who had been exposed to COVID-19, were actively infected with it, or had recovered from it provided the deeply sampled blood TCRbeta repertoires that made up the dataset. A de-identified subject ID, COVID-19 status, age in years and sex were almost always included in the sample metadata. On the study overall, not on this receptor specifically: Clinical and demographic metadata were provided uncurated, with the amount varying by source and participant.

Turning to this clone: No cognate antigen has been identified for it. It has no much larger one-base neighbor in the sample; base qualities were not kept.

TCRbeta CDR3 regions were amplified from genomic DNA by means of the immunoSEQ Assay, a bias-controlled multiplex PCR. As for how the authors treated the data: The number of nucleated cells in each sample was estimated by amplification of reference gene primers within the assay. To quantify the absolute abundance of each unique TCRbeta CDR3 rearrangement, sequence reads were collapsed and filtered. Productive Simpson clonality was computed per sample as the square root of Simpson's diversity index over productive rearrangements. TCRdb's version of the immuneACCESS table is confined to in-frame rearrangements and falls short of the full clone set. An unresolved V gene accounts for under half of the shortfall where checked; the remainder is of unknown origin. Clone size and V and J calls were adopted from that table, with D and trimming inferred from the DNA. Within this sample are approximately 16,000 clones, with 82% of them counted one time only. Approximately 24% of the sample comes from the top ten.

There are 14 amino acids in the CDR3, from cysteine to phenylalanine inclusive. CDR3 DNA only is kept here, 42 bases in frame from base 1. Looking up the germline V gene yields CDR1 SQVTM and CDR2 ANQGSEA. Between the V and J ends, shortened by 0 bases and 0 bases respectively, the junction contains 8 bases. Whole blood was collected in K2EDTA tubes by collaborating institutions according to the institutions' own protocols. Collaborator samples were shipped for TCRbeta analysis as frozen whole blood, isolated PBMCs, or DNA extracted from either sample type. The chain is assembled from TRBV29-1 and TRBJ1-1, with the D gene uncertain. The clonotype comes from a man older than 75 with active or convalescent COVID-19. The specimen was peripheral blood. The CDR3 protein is CSVEDPFLNTEAFF. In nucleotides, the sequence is TGCAGCGTTGAAGATCCTTTCCTGAACACTGAAGCTTTCTTT.